This TCR beta chain stems from a study of blood T cell repertoires in COVID-19. Study-level information: Material from acute and convalescent COVID-19 was sourced from the United States, Italy and Spain. Sample material is recorded as cDNA or gDNA derived from T cells, B-cell-depleted T cells, or PBMCs.

Per the original data handling: Reference gene primer amplification gave nucleated cell count estimates. Assay: immunoSEQ multiplex PCR; the TCRdb copy retains only in-frame clones and omits some. The V and J calls and the clone size are those of that table, but D and trimming were determined from the DNA. The sample has under 250,000 clones, around 82% seen once. V lost 1 base, J lost 0 bases, and 11 bases lay in between. The CDR3 spans 15 residues. The germline V gene encodes CDR1 SGHRS and CDR2 YFSETQ. Sequenced sample: peripheral blood. This sequence joins TRBV5-1 and TRBJ2-7, with D uncertain. This receptor was obtained from a woman in her seventies with acute or convalescent COVID-19. This CDR3 reads CASSLSGHSSYEQYF. The CDR3 DNA reads TGCGCCAGCAGCTTGTCAGGTCATAGCTCCTACGAGCAGTACTTC.